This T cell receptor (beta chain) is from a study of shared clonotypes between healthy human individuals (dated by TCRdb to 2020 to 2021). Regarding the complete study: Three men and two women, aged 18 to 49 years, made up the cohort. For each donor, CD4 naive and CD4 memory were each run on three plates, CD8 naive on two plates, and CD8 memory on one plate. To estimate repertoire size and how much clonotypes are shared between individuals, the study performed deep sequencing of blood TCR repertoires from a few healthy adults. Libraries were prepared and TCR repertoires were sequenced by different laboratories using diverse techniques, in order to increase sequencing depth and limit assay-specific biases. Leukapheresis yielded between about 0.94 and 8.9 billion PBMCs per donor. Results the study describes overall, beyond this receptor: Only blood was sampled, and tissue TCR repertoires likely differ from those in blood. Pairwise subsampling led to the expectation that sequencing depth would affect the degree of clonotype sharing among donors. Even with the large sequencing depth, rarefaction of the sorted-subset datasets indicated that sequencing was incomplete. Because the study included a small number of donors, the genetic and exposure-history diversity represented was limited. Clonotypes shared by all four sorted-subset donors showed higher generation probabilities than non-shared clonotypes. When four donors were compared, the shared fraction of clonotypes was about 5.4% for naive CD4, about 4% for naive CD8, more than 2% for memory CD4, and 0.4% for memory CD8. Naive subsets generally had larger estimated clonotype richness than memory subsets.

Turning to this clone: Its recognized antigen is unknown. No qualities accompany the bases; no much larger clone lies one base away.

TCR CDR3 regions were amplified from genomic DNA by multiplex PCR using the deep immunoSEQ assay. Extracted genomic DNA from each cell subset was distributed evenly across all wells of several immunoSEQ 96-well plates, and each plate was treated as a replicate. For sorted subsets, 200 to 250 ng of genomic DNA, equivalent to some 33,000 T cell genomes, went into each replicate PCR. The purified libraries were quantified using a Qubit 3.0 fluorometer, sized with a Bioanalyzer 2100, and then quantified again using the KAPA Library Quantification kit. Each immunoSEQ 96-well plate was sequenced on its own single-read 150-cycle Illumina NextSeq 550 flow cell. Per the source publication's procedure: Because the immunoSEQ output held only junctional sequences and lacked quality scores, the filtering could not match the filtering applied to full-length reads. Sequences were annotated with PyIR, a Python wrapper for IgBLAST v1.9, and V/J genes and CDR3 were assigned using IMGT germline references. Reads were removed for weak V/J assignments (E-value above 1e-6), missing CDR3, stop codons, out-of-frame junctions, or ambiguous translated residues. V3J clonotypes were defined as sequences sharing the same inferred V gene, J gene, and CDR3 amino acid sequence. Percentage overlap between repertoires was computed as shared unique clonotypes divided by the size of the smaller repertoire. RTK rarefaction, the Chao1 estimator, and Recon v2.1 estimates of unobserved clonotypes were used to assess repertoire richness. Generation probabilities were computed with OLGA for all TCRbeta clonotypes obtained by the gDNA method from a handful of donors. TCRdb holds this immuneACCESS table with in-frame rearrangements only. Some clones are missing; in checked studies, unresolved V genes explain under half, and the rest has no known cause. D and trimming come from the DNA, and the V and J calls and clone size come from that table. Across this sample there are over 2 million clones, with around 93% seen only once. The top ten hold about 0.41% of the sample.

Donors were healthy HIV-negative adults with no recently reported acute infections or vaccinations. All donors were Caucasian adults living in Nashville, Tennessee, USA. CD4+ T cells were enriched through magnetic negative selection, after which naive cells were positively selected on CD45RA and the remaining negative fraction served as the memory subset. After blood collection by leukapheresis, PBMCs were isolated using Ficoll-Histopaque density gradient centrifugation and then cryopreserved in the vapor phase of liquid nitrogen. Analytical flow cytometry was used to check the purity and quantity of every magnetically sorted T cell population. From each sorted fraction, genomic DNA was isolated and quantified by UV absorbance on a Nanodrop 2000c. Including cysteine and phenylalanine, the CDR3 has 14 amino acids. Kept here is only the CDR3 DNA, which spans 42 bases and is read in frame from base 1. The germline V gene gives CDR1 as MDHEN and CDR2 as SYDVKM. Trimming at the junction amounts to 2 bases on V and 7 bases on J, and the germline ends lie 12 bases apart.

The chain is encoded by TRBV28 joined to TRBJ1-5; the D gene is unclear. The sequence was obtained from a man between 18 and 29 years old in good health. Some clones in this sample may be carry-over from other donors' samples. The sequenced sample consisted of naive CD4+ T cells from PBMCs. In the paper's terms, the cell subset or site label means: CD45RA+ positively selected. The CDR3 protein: CASSLVVWEQPQHF. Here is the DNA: TGTGCCAGCAGTTTAGTGGTTTGGGAACAGCCCCAGCATTTT.